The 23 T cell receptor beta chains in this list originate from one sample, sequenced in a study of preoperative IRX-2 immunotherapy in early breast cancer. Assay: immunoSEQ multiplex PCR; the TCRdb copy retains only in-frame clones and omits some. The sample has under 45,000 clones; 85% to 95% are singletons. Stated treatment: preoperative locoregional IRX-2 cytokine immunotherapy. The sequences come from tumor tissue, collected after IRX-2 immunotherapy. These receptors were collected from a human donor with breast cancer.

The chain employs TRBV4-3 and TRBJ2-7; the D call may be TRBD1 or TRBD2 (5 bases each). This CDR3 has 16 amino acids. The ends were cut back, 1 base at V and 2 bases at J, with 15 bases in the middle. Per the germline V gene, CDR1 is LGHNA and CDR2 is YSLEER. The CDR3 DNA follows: TGCGCCAGCAGCCAAGCATGGGCAGGGAGCGCCTACGAGCAGTACTTC. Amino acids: CASSQAWAGSAYEQYF.

CDR3 protein: CASSLGVLSNTGELFF. The DNA for the CDR3 is TGCGCCAGCAGCTTGGGGGTGTTAAGTAACACCGGGGAGCTGTTTTTT. The V gene is TRBV5-1, the J gene TRBJ2-2; D is unresolved. Germline V gene sequence: CDR1 SGHRS, CDR2 YFSETQ. The CDR3 is 16 residues long. The V and J ends lost 0 bases and 2 bases respectively, with 11 bases between them.

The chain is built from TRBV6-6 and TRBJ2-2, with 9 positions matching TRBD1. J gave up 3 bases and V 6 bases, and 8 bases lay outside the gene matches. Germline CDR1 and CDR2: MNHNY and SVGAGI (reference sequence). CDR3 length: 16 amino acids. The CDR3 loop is CASSATDRGDTGELFF. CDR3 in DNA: TGTGCCAGCAGCGCAACCGACAGGGGGGACACCGGGGAGCTGTTTTTT.

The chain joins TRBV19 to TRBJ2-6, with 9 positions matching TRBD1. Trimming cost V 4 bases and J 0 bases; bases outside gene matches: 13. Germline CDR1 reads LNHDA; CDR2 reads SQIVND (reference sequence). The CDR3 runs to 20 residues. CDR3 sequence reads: CASSTHSGTGYPSGANVLTF. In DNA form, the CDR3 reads TGTGCCAGTAGTACCCACTCCGGGACAGGGTACCCCTCTGGGGCCAACGTCCTGACTTTC.

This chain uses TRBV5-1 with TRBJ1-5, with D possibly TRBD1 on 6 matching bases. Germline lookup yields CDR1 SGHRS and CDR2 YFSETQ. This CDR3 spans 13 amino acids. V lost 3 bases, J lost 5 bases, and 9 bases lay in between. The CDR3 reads CASSSQGDQPQHF. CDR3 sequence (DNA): TGCGCCAGCAGCTCACAGGGTGATCAGCCCCAGCATTTT.

The CDR3, as DNA: TGCAGCGTGTGGACAGGGGTTGAGACCCAGTACTTC. This codes for CSVWTGVETQYF. The chain is built from TRBV29-1 and TRBJ2-5; TRBD1 agrees at 9 bases. The germline V gene encodes CDR1 SQVTM and CDR2 ANQGSEA. V was pared by 6 bases and J by 5 bases, with 4 bases of the junction left unmatched. This CDR3 is 12 amino acids long.

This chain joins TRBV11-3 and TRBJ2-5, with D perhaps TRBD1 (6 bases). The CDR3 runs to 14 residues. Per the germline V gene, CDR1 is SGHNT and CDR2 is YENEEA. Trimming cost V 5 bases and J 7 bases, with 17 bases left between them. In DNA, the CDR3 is TGTGCCAGCAGCCCCAGGGGAACGTCTGGGACCCAGTACTTC. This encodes CASSPRGTSGTQYF.

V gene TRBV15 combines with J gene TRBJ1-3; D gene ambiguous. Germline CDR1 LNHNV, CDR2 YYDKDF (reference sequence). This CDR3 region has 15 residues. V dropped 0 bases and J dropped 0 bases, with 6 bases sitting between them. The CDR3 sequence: CATSRDLGSGNTIYF. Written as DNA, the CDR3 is TGTGCCACCAGCAGAGATCTTGGCTCTGGAAACACCATATATTTT.

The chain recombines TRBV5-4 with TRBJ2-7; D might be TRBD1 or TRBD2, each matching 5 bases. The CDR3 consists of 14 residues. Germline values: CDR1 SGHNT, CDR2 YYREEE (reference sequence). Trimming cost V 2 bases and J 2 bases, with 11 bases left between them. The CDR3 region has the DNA TGTGCCAGCAGCTTCGGGACGGGAACCTACGAGCAGTACTTC. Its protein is CASSFGTGTYEQYF.

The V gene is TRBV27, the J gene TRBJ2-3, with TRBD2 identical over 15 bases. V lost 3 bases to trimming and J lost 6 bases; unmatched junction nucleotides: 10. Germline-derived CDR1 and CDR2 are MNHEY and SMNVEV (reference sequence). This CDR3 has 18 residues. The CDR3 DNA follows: TGTGCCAGCAGTTTGGGTCCTAGGACTAGCGGGAGGGGGGATACGCAGTATTTT. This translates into CASSLGPRTSGRGDTQYF.

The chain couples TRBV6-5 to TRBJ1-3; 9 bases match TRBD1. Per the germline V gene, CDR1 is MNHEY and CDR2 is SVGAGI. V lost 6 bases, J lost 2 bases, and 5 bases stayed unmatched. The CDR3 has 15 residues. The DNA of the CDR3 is TGTGCCAGCAGCCGGACAGGGGTACCTGGAAACACCATATATTTT. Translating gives CASSRTGVPGNTIYF.

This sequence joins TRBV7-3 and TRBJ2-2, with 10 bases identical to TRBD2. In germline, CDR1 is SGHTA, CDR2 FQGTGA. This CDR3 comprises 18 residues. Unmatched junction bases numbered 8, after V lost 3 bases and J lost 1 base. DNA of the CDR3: TGTGCCAGCAGCTTTTCGCTAGCGGGAGTAAGGAACACCGGGGAGCTGTTTTTT. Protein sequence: CASSFSLAGVRNTGELFF.

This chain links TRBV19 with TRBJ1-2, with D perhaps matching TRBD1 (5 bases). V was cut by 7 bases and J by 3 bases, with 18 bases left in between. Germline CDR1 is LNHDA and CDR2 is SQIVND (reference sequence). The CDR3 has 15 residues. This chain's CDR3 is CASTPGTAIHYGYTF. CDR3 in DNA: TGTGCCAGTACTCCCGGGACCGCCATCCACTATGGCTACACCTTC.

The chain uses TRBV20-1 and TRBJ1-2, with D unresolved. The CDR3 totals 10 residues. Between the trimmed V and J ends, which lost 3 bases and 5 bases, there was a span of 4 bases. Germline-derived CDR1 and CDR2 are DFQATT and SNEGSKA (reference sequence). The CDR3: CSARTYGYTF. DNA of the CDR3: TGCAGTGCTAGGACTTATGGCTACACCTTC.

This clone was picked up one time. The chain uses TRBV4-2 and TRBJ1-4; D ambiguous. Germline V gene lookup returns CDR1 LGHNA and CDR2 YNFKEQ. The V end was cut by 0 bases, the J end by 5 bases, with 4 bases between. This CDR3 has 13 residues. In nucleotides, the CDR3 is TGTGCCAGCAGCCAAGAGGACAATGAAAAACTGTTTTTT. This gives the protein CASSQEDNEKLFF.

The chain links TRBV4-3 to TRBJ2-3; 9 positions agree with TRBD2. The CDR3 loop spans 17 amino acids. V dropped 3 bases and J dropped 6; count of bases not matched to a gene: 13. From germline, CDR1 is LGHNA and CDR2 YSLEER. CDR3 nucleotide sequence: TGCGCCAGCAGCCAGACCCCCTATAGCGGGAGCGATGATACGCAGTATTTT. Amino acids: CASSQTPYSGSDDTQYF.

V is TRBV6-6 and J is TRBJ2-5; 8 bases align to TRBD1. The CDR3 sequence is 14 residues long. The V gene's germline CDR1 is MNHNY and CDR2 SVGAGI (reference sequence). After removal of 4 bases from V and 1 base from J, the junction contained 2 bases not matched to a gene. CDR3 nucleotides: TGTGCCAGCAGTTTTGGACAGGGCCAAGAGACCCAGTACTTC. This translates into CASSFGQGQETQYF.

DNA for the CDR3: TGTGCCAGCATCTTAAGAGAGGGTGGCTACACCTTC. It encodes CASILREGGYTF. The J gene is TRBJ1-2, the V gene TRBV28; D unclear. Per germline, CDR1 MDHEN and CDR2 SYDVKM. With 7 bases removed from V and 7 bases from J, the gap between germline ends came to 13 bases. This CDR3 comprises 12 residues.

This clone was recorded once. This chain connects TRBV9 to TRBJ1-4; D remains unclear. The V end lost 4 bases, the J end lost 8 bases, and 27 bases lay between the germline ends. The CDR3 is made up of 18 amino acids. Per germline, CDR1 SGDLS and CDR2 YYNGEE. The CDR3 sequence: CASSPSVFARTGWEKLFF. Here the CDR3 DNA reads TGTGCCAGCAGCCCCTCAGTCTTTGCTCGGACGGGGTGGGAAAAACTGTTTTTT.

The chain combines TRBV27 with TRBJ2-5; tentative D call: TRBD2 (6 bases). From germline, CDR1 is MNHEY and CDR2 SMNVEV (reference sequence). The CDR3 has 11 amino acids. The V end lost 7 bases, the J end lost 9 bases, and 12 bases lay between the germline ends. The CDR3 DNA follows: TGTGCCAGCATCTCAGGAGGGGCCCAGTACTTC. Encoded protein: CASISGGAQYF.

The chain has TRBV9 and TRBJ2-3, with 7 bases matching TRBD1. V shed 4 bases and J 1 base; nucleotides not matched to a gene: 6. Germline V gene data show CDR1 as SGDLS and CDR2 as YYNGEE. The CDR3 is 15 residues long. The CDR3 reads CASSFRDSRTDTQYF. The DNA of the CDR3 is TGTGCCAGCAGCTTCCGGGACAGCCGCACAGATACGCAGTATTTT.

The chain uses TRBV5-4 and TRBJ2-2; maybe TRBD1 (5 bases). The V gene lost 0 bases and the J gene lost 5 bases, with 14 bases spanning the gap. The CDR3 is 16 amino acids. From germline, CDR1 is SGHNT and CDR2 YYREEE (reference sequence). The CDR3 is CASSLESGLGTGELFF. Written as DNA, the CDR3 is TGTGCCAGCAGCTTGGAGTCAGGGCTAGGGACCGGGGAGCTGTTTTTT.

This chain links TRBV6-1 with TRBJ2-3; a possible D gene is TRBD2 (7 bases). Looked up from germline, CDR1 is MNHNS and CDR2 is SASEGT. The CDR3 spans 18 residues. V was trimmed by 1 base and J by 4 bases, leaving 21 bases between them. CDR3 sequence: CASSEVLLRGATSDTQYF. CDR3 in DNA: TGTGCCAGCAGTGAAGTGCTTCTACGGGGGGCCACGTCAGATACGCAGTATTTT.